Listed below are T cell receptor beta chains from one sample, sequenced in a study of blood T cells in healthy people across ages. TCRdb fed the 5' RACE reads into MiXCR, producing one record per CDR3 protein. The data contain under 2,000,000 distinct CDR3 sequences, roughly 49% of them singletons. Sequencing was carried out using blood. The source of these receptors is a woman aged 35 to 49 in good health. The CDR3 runs from the conserved cysteine through the conserved F or W. A D gene is named only where the DNA matches it firmly. The listing skips clone size in some rows; elsewhere it reads once, few, many or a size class.

NA,TRBD2,TRBV5-1,TRBJ2-5,CASRPTLAGGWTQYF,TGCGCCAGCAGACCAACACTAGCGGGGGGATGGACCCAGTACTTC
few,NA,TRBV20-1,TRBJ2-7,CSAFGTSYEQYF,TGCAGTGCTTTCGGCACCTCCTACGAGCAGTACTTC
once,TRBD2,TRBV6-2/TRBV6-3,TRBJ2-1,CASRPRRLANEQFF,TGTGCCAGCAGACCCCGTCGACTAGCTAACGAGCAGTTCTTC
once,NA,TRBV20-1,TRBJ2-5,CSARDRRASYGQYF,TGCAGTGCTAGAGATCGCAGGGCCTCCTACGGGCAGTACTTC
few,TRBD1,TRBV4-1,TRBJ1-6,CASSTRDRDNSPPHF,TGCGCCAGCAGCACCCGGGACAGGGATAATTCACCCCCCCACTTT
NA,NA,TRBV4-1,TRBJ2-5,CASSQDRADSWYQETQYF,TGCGCCAGCAGCCAAGATCGGGCGGACAGCTGGTACCAAGAGACCCAGTACTTC
NA,NA,TRBV2,TRBJ1-2,CASSEGLPSWGYTF,TGTGCCAGCAGTGAGGGCCTTCCCTCGTGGGGCTACACCTTC
NA,TRBD2,TRBV20-1,TRBJ2-7,CSAARITSGGYNEQYF,TGCAGTGCCGCCCGTATCACTAGCGGGGGGTACAATGAGCAGTACTTC
NA,NA,TRBV7-7,TRBJ2-5,CASSPSWMGETQYF,TGTGCTAGCAGCCCCTCCTGGATGGGGGAGACCCAGTACTTC
NA,NA,TRBV29-1,TRBJ2-7,CSVEFVGFPREQYF,TGCAGCGTTGAATTCGTAGGTTTTCCGCGCGAGCAGTACTTC
NA,NA,TRBV6-2/TRBV6-3,TRBJ2-3,CASSYSRGLTTDTQYF,TGTGCCAGCAGTTACTCGAGGGGTCTCACCACAGATACGCAGTATTTT
many,TRBD1,TRBV28,TRBJ2-7,CASSLGGQASSYEQYF,TGTGCCAGCAGTTTGGGGGGACAGGCCAGCTCCTACGAGCAGTACTTC
NA,TRBD1,TRBV7-9,TRBJ1-2,CASSLQQGVYGYTF,TGTGCCAGCAGCCTTCAACAGGGGGTCTATGGCTACACCTTC
few,NA,TRBV21-1,TRBJ2-3,CASSKQGNPDTQYF,TGTGCCAGCAGCAAACAGGGAAACCCGGATACGCAGTATTTT
few,NA,TRBV6-5,TRBJ2-1,CASSYAAFNEQFF,TGTGCCAGCAGTTACGCAGCCTTCAATGAGCAGTTCTTC
NA,TRBD1,TRBV10-2,TRBJ2-7,CASGTAYEQYF,TGCGCCAGCGGGACAGCCTACGAGCAGTACTTC
few,NA,TRBV29-1,TRBJ2-1,CSVDVPLGLSSYNEQFF,TGCAGCGTTGACGTCCCCCTAGGCCTAAGCTCCTACAATGAGCAGTTCTTC
few,NA,TRBV4-3,TRBJ1-5,CASSQARVNQPQHF,TGCGCCAGCAGCCAAGCCAGGGTGAACCAGCCCCAGCATTTT
NA,NA,TRBV12-1,TRBJ2-3,CATTTDTQYF,TGTGCCACTACCACAGATACGCAGTATTTT
NA,TRBD2,TRBV12-3/TRBV12-4,TRBJ2-1,CASSDGGASYNEQFF,TGTGCCAGCAGTGACGGGGGGGCTTCATACAATGAGCAGTTCTTC
NA,TRBD1,TRBV5-1,TRBJ1-2,CASTVTGVNGYTF,TGCGCCAGCACCGTGACAGGGGTGAATGGCTACACCTTC
NA,NA,TRBV12-3/TRBV12-4,TRBJ2-7,CASSLTTQGFYEQYF,TGTGCCAGCAGTTTAACAACACAGGGATTCTACGAGCAGTACTTC
NA,TRBD2,TRBV9,TRBJ2-1,CASSVQAGVLQGEQFF,TGTGCCAGCAGCGTACAAGCGGGGGTGTTACAAGGTGAGCAGTTCTTC
NA,NA,TRBV29-1,TRBJ2-3,CSVAGTGPDTQYF,TGCAGCGTTGCGGGAACAGGTCCAGATACGCAGTATTTT
NA,TRBD2,TRBV5-6,TRBJ2-7,CASTGTSVSYEQYF,TGTGCCAGCACCGGGACTAGCGTATCCTACGAGCAGTACTTC
NA,NA,TRBV6-5,TRBJ1-6,CASRGRLGPGDSPLHF,TGTGCCAGCAGAGGTCGGTTGGGGCCAGGGGATTCACCCCTCCACTTT
NA,NA,TRBV11-2,TRBJ2-5,CASSPLRGGTQYF,TGTGCCAGCAGCCCCCTTCGAGGCGGGACCCAGTACTTC
NA,NA,TRBV10-3,TRBJ1-2,CAIREPGANYGYTF,TGTGCCATCAGGGAGCCAGGGGCTAACTATGGCTACACCTTC
few,TRBD2,TRBV7-2,TRBJ2-7,CASSLMTSGSSYEQYF,TGTGCCAGCAGCTTAATGACTAGCGGAAGCTCCTACGAGCAGTACTTC
NA,TRBD1,TRBV6-2/TRBV6-3,TRBJ2-3,CATRQGSTDTQYF,TGTGCCACCCGACAGGGCAGCACGGATACGCAGTATTTT
NA,NA,TRBV4-3,TRBJ2-7,CASNVHRPYEQYF,TGCGCCAGCAACGTGCACAGGCCATACGAGCAGTACTTC
NA,TRBD2,TRBV11-2,TRBJ2-7,CASSLDLGGEPLTQYF,TGTGCCAGCAGCTTAGATCTGGGAGGGGAGCCCCTCACCCAGTACTTC
NA,NA,TRBV20-1,TRBJ2-7,CSARALRLQGPIPYEQYF,TGCAGTGCTAGAGCCTTAAGGCTACAGGGCCCTATACCCTACGAGCAGTACTTC
NA,TRBD1,TRBV20-1,TRBJ2-7,CSARISQGNYEQYF,TGCAGTGCTAGAATCTCACAGGGGAACTACGAGCAGTACTTC
few,TRBD2,TRBV20-1,TRBJ2-5,CSASPSGRIKETQYF,TGCAGTGCTAGTCCCAGCGGGAGAATAAAAGAGACCCAGTACTTC
NA,TRBD1,TRBV28,TRBJ1-6,CASSSAPGGQVNSPLHF,TGTGCCAGCAGTTCTGCTCCTGGTGGACAGGTCAATTCACCCCTCCACTTT
few,TRBD1,TRBV20-1,TRBJ2-7,CSAWDRGRNEQYF,TGCAGTGCCTGGGACAGGGGCCGTAACGAGCAGTACTTC
NA,NA,TRBV4-2,TRBJ2-3,CASSQELTNTQYF,TGTGCCAGCAGCCAAGAGTTGACAAACACGCAGTATTTT
NA,NA,TRBV3-1,TRBJ1-2,CASSFRDRANYGYTF,TGTGCCAGCAGCTTCCGAGACAGAGCTAACTATGGCTACACCTTC
NA,NA,TRBV29-1,TRBJ2-7,CSVGAGYNEQYF,TGCAGCGTTGGTGCAGGCTACAATGAGCAGTACTTC
few,NA,TRBV7-2,TRBJ2-1,CASSVDWGTYNEQFF,TGTGCCAGCAGCGTGGACTGGGGGACCTACAATGAGCAGTTCTTC
few,NA,TRBV20-1,TRBJ2-7,CSARDPIRDTSYEQYF,TGCAGTGCTAGAGATCCGATCCGGGACACCTCCTACGAGCAGTACTTC
NA,TRBD1,TRBV20-1,TRBJ2-7,CSATPGQGAGEQYF,TGCAGTGCTACCCCGGGACAGGGGGCAGGCGAGCAGTACTTC